These 23 T cell receptor beta chains were all obtained from the same sample, sequenced in a study of blood T cell repertoires in COVID-19. The repertoire was sequenced with immunoSEQ multiplex PCR; TCRdb's copy has only in-frame clones and lacks some. The data show approximately 220,000 clones, roughly 88% seen once. The sequencing sample was made of PBMCs or T cells enriched from blood (not recorded which). The receptors derive from a woman between 40 and 50 years old with acute COVID-19.

The gene calls are TRBV7-3 and TRBJ1-1; D is possibly TRBD1 (6 bases). V lost 5 bases and J 4 bases, leaving 17 bases between the germline ends. The CDR3 extends over 15 amino acids. CDR1 and CDR2 (germline): SGHTA, FQGTGA. DNA for the CDR3: TGTGCCAGCAGCCCTACACAGGGTTTGGGCACTGAAGCTTTCTTT. Translating gives CASSPTQGLGTEAFF.

The V call is TRBV9, the J call TRBJ1-1; D gene ambiguous. There are 13 residues in the CDR3. V was shortened by 1 base and J by 4 bases, with 8 bases between the two germline ends. Germline assignment: CDR1 SGDLS and CDR2 YYNGEE. DNA for the CDR3: TGTGCCAGCAGCGTAACCAGTCGCACTGAAGCTTTCTTT. Residues: CASSVTSRTEAFF.

The rearrangement links TRBV27 to TRBJ2-1; 9 bases are shared with TRBD1. The CDR3 loop spans 12 amino acids. The V segment lost 7 bases and the J segment 13 bases; nucleotides outside the gene matches: 8. CDR1 and CDR2 (germline): MNHEY, SMNVEV (reference sequence). In nucleotides, the CDR3 is TGTGCCAGCACCGCGACAGGGGGTGGCCAGTTCTTC. Its protein product is CASTATGGGQFF.

The chain is built from TRBV5-1 and TRBJ2-3; TRBD2 matches 9 bases. The V segment lost 5 bases and the J segment 9 bases; nucleotides outside the gene matches: 13. The CDR3 is 15 residues long. The germline CDR1 and CDR2 sequences are SGHRS and YFSETQ. This CDR3 reads CASRDWRASGETQYF. In DNA form, the CDR3 reads TGCGCCAGCAGAGATTGGCGAGCTAGCGGGGAAACGCAGTATTTT.

This rearrangement joins TRBV18 to TRBJ1-2; D perhaps matches TRBD1 (6 bases). Germline V CDR1 and CDR2: KGHSH, LQKENI. The CDR3 is 13 amino acids. V lost 4 bases and J 4 bases, leaving 10 bases between the germline ends. The CDR3 here is CASSQTQGYGYTF. In DNA, the CDR3 is TGTGCCAGCTCACAAACACAGGGCTATGGCTACACCTTC.

The chain has TRBV18 and TRBJ2-7; 9 nucleotides align to TRBD1. The CDR3 consists of 16 residues. CDR1 is KGHSH and CDR2 is LQKENI in the germline V gene. V trimming: 1 base; J trimming: 6 bases; junction bases outside the gene matches: 10. The CDR3 loop reads CASSPLGTGSPSEQYF. Written as DNA, the CDR3 is TGTGCCAGCTCACCACTAGGGACAGGGTCCCCGAGCGAGCAGTACTTC.

This chain links TRBV10-3 with TRBJ2-7; 9 nucleotides agree with TRBD1. Germline V gives CDR1 ENHRY, CDR2 SYGVKD. The J segment lost 4 bases and the V segment lost 5 bases, leaving 18 bases of the junction unmatched. The CDR3 has 18 amino acids. CDR3 sequence reads: CAISPGSTGTGIIYEQYF. In DNA form, the CDR3 reads TGTGCCATCAGTCCGGGAAGCACCGGGACAGGGATTATTTACGAGCAGTACTTC.

This rearrangement joins TRBV15 to TRBJ2-7; 10 positions agree with TRBD2. The germline V gene has CDR1 LNHNV and CDR2 YYDKDF (reference sequence). CDR3 size: 15 residues. The ends lost 6 bases at V and 5 bases at J; junction bases unmatched: 10. Here the CDR3 reads CATSGTGLAGDEQYF. DNA for the CDR3: TGTGCCACCAGTGGAACTGGGCTAGCGGGGGACGAGCAGTACTTC.

DNA of the CDR3: TGTGCTAGTGGTTTGGGTACAGGGGGTATCTACGAGCAGTACTTC. This encodes CASGLGTGGIYEQYF. The chain has TRBV12-5 and TRBJ2-7; 8 positions agree with TRBD1. J gave up 3 bases and V 1 base, and 5 bases lay outside the gene matches. In germline, CDR1 is LGHNT, CDR2 FRNRAP. CDR3 length equals 15 residues.

The gene calls are TRBV27 and TRBJ1-1, with TRBD1 matching 12 bases. Looked up from germline, CDR1 is MNHEY and CDR2 is SMNVEV (reference sequence). The V gene end was trimmed by 4 bases and the J gene end by 6 bases; junction bases not matched to a gene: 6. The CDR3 totals 15 residues. In DNA, the CDR3 is TGTGCCAGCAGTTCCCGGGACAGGGGGCTCTCTGAAGCTTTCTTT. Translation gives CASSSRDRGLSEAFF.

J is TRBJ2-3 and V is TRBV6-6; 7 bases map to TRBD1. Germline CDR1 and CDR2: MNHNY and SVGAGI (reference sequence). The CDR3 is made up of 13 amino acids. The V and J ends lost 5 bases and 5 bases, in that order; junction bases with no gene match: 4. For the CDR3, the DNA is TGTGCCAGCAGTAAGACAGGGAGAGATACGCAGTATTTT. This sequence encodes CASSKTGRDTQYF.

This sequence joins TRBV6-6 and TRBJ2-3, with TRBD1 as a possible D gene (6 bases). The CDR3 has 16 residues. Germline CDR1 reads MNHNY; CDR2 reads SVGAGI (reference sequence). V lost 7 bases and J lost 4, with 21 bases in between. Here the CDR3 DNA reads TGTGCCAGCACCCCTCACCAGGGGATTCGGGCAGATACGCAGTATTTT. This translates into CASTPHQGIRADTQYF.

The chain couples TRBV11-2 to TRBJ2-7, with TRBD2 matching over 8 bases. The V gene's germline CDR1 is SGHAT and CDR2 FQNNGV. The CDR3 loop spans 15 amino acids. With V trimmed by 5 bases and J by 5 bases, 11 bases remained unmatched. CDR3 sequence reads: CASSAGGAIFHEQYV. The CDR3 coding sequence is TGTGCCAGCAGCGCCGGGGGGGCCATCTTCCACGAGCAGTACGTC.

This sequence joins TRBV6-1 and TRBJ1-2; 10 bases agree with TRBD1. The V gene end was trimmed by 3 bases and the J gene end by 5 bases; junction bases not matched to a gene: 6. CDR3 size: 15 residues. CDR1 is MNHNS and CDR2 is SASEGT in the germline V gene. CDR3 protein: CASSDWGTGAYGYTF. CDR3 bases: TGTGCCAGCAGTGATTGGGGGACAGGGGCATATGGCTACACCTTC.

J is TRBJ1-2 and V is TRBV18; the match to TRBD1 covers 9 bases. Trimming cost V 1 base and J 12 bases; bases outside gene matches: 6. CDR3 length: 13 amino acids. Germline values: CDR1 KGHSH, CDR2 LQKENI. The CDR3 sequence: CASSPRDREAHTF. As DNA, the CDR3 is TGTGCCAGCTCACCACGGGACAGGGAGGCGCACACCTTC.

This chain uses TRBV5-1 with TRBJ2-5; TRBD2 might be the D (6 bases). The germline CDR1 and CDR2 sequences are SGHRS and YFSETQ. V dropped 3 bases and J dropped 9 bases, with 12 bases sitting between them. CDR3 size: 12 residues. The CDR3 nucleotides are TGCGCCAGCAGCTGGGTTGGGGAGGCCCAGTACTTC. It specifies CASSWVGEAQYF. Supplemented by reference TRBV5-1 and TRBJ2-5, the full variable domain reads KAGVTQTPRYLIKTRGQQVTLSCSPISGHRSVSWYQQTPGQGLQFLFEYFSETQRNKGNFPGRFSGRQFSNSRSEMNVSTLELGDSALYLCASSWVGEAQYFGPGTRLLVL.

This chain uses TRBV19 with TRBJ1-2; 10 nucleotides line up with TRBD1. With V trimmed by 5 bases and J by 5 bases, 14 bases remained unmatched. This CDR3 spans 17 amino acids. Germline V gives CDR1 LNHDA, CDR2 SQIVND (reference sequence). The CDR3 loop reads CASSLRPGQGFKYGYTF. Here the CDR3 DNA reads TGTGCCAGTAGTCTGCGGCCGGGACAGGGGTTTAAGTATGGCTACACCTTC.

The chain combines TRBV19 with TRBJ1-6; TRBD1 might be the D (5 bases). The CDR3 extends over 14 amino acids. V lost 3 bases and J lost 8, with 11 bases in between. Germline V gene data show CDR1 as LNHDA and CDR2 as SQIVND (reference sequence). CDR3 protein: CASSIQGGDSPLHF. DNA for the CDR3: TGTGCCAGTAGTATCCAGGGCGGGGATTCACCCCTCCACTTT.

This clone has just a few counts. The J gene is TRBJ1-5, the V gene TRBV5-6, with a weak D call TRBD1 (6 bases). Trimming took off 3 bases at V and 1 base at J, with 11 bases between the two ends. The CDR3 has 15 residues. Germline V gene data show CDR1 as SGHDT and CDR2 as YYEEEE. Here the CDR3 reads CASSSQGLSNQPQHF. In nucleotides, the CDR3 is TGTGCCAGCAGCTCCCAGGGGCTCAGCAATCAGCCCCAGCATTTT.

This clone was seen a single time. This chain joins TRBV7-6 and TRBJ2-3; no clear D gene. CDR1 and CDR2 (germline): SGHVS, FNYEAQ. The CDR3 is made up of 17 amino acids. The V and J ends lost 2 bases and 0 bases respectively, with 15 bases between them. The CDR3 region is CASSLKTERWSTDTQYF. The CDR3 region has the DNA TGTGCCAGCAGCTTAAAAACGGAGAGATGGAGCACAGATACGCAGTATTTT.

This chain joins TRBV29-1 and TRBJ2-2; the D is unclear. The V end was cut by 6 bases, the J end by 6 bases, with 8 bases between. The CDR3 extends over 11 amino acids. Germline CDR1 SQVTM, CDR2 ANQGSEA. Here the CDR3 reads CSVLLAGELFF. CDR3 nucleotide sequence: TGCAGCGTGCTGTTAGCCGGGGAGCTGTTTTTT.

Comment on this clone: The sample contains more than one DNA sequence encoding this CDR3. The chain links TRBV5-1 to TRBJ1-3; D gene uncertain. Trimming cost V 4 bases and J 0 bases, with 8 bases left between them. Germline CDR1 and CDR2: SGHRS and YFSETQ. CDR3 length: 14 residues. In DNA form, the CDR3 reads TGCGCCAGCAGCCCTTCAGGCTCTGGAAACACCATATATTTT. Translating gives CASSPSGSGNTIYF.

J is TRBJ1-5 and V is TRBV27, with TRBD1 as a possible D gene (6 bases). This CDR3 has 15 residues. Germline V gives CDR1 MNHEY, CDR2 SMNVEV (reference sequence). V dropped 6 bases and J dropped 4 bases, with 16 bases sitting between them. CDR3 protein: CASRPTGQVNQPQHF. CDR3 DNA sequence: TGTGCCAGCAGGCCGACAGGTCAGGTAAATCAGCCCCAGCATTTT.